Listed below are T cell receptor beta chains from one sample, sequenced in a study of T-cell memory formation after mild COVID-19. TCRdb re-called the 5' RACE reads with MiXCR, one entry per CDR3 protein. The sample consists of 250,000 to 400,000 distinct CDR3 sequences, approximately 15% of them appearing once. The sample taken for sequencing was PBMCs or a T cell subset sorted from them (not recorded which). The receptors were sampled from a man between 18 and 29 years old who had mild COVID-19 (a few samples of this study predate the infection). Cell type and time point are not known. Both conserved end residues are part of each CDR3.

j_gene	v_gene	CDR3aa
TRBJ1-5	TRBV4-3	CASSLSGKSNQPQHF
TRBJ2-3	TRBV5-1	CASRQSAGDTDTQYF
TRBJ1-6	TRBV6-5	CASSYRGQIGLHF
TRBJ1-2	TRBV3-1	CASSERGDYGYTF
TRBJ1-2	TRBV20-1	CSARGGLGGYTF
TRBJ2-7	TRBV5-1	CASSDDGTGSYEQYF
TRBJ1-2	TRBV27	CASSRTGSLYGYTF
TRBJ1-2	TRBV19	CASTSYRDRIHYGYTF
TRBJ2-1	TRBV20-1	CSASLLPIRGEQFF
TRBJ2-7	TRBV24-1	CATVRRQGYEQYF
TRBJ2-2	TRBV9	CASSVSPGLYVGELFF
TRBJ2-6	TRBV6-5	CASSTGANVLTF
TRBJ2-5	TRBV18	CASSSWTGDRSETQYF
TRBJ2-6	TRBV7-2	CASSLLVSGANVLTF
TRBJ1-5	TRBV7-9	CASSLAQSGQPQHF
TRBJ2-1	TRBV15	CATSQDVGSHNEQFF
TRBJ1-1	TRBV7-2	CASSPTGTLGTEAFF
TRBJ2-3	TRBV29-1	CSVRTTSGTDTQYF
TRBJ1-2	TRBV6-5	CASSSGGLIYGYTF
TRBJ1-2	TRBV11-2	CASRTGPGYTF
TRBJ1-5	TRBV12-3/TRBV12-4	CASSQGRGQPQHF
TRBJ1-2	TRBV7-2	CASSQLGQGADGYTF
TRBJ1-4	TRBV5-1	CASSFRDPTRFF
TRBJ1-3	TRBV7-2	CASSFQFGAGNTIYF
TRBJ2-4	TRBV4-1	CASSQDPEGSLIQYF
TRBJ2-7	TRBV20-1	CSARKGSGPNRSAEQYF
TRBJ1-1	TRBV3-1	CASSPQGLSTEAFF
TRBJ2-5	TRBV29-1	CSVEMTGHQETQYF
TRBJ2-7	TRBV11-3	CASSGPLTGQRVNEQYF
TRBJ2-1	TRBV3-2	CASSATPSGGSRNEQFF
TRBJ2-1	TRBV7-9	CASSHVRDEQFF
TRBJ2-3	TRBV20-1	CSAPTSGTDTQYF
TRBJ2-7	TRBV7-9	CASSLAVGRESYEQYF
TRBJ2-7	TRBV12-3/TRBV12-4	CASSFWTSGGYEQYF
TRBJ2-3	TRBV7-2	CASSLGGYTDTQYF
TRBJ1-1	TRBV11-2	CARTGRAFTEAFF
TRBJ1-3	TRBV20-1	CSARGSGNTIYF
TRBJ2-1	TRBV6-1	CATSGLWLQGLNEQFF
TRBJ1-1	TRBV6-1	CASSIWGTEAFF
TRBJ2-7	TRBV7-9	CASSLAITATYEQYF
TRBJ2-2	TRBV4-3	CASSQEGVRGNTGELFF
TRBJ1-2	TRBV29-1	CSANRGHGGYTF
TRBJ1-1	TRBV7-2	CASSARIQGEAFF
TRBJ1-4	TRBV7-9	CASSFGQGRGSNEKLFF
TRBJ2-3	TRBV4-3	CASSRASGAWDTQYF
TRBJ2-3	TRBV6-5	CASSTLAGVTDTQYF
TRBJ2-2	TRBV7-2	CASAKGAGTGELFF
TRBJ2-3	TRBV7-9	CASSSLEGTQYF
TRBJ1-4	TRBV5-1	CASSRGSATNEKLFF
TRBJ2-5	TRBV29-1	CSVRGTALETQYF
TRBJ1-1	TRBV4-1	CASSQTDRGTEAFF
TRBJ2-5	TRBV5-1	CASSSGGTGEETQYF
TRBJ1-4	TRBV5-1	CASSPTRGEREKLFF
TRBJ2-7	TRBV27	CASSPLDGAAYEQYF